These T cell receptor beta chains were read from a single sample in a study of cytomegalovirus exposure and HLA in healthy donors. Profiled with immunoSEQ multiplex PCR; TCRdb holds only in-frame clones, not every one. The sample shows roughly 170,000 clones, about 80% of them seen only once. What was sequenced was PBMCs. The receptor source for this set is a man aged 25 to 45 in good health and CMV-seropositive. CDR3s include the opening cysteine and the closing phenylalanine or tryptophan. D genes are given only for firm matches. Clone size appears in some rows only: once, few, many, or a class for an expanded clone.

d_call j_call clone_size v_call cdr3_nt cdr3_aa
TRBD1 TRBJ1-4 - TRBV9 TGTGCCAGCAGCGGTGGACAGGCAGAACTTATGGAAAAACTGTTTTTT CASSGGQAELMEKLFF
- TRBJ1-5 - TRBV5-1 TGCGCCAGCAGCTTGGCCCCCAAACAGGGACATCAGCCCCAGCATTTT CASSLAPKQGHQPQHF
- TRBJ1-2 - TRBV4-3 TGCGCCAGCAGCCAAGAGCACAGATCGGACTATGGCTACACCTTC CASSQEHRSDYGYTF
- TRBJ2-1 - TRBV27 TGTGCCAGCAGTTTACCCTTCCCCCCTTACAATGAGCAGTTCTTC CASSLPFPPYNEQFF
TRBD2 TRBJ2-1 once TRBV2 TGTGCCAGCAGTGGTGCTAGCGGGAAAGGGAATGAGCAGTTCTTC CASSGASGKGNEQFF
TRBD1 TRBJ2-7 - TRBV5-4 TGTGCCAGCAGCTCAGACAGGGGGGTCGCCTACGAGCAGTACTTC CASSSDRGVAYEQYF
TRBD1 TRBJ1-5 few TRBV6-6 TGTGCCAGCAGCCAGGGTGACAGGGGCGGCAATCAGCCCCAGCATTTT CASSQGDRGGNQPQHF
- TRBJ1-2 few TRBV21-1 TGTGCCAGCAGCAAAGGGCGGTTTCGTGGCTACACCTTC CASSKGRFRGYTF
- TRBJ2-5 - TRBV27 TGTGCCAGCAGTCGTCGAATCGGGGAGGAGACCCAGTACTTC CASSRRIGEETQYF
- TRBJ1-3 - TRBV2 TGTGCCAGCAGTGACCATCGAGAATCTGGAAACACCATATATTTT CASSDHRESGNTIYF
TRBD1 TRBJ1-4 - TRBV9 TGTGCCAGCAGCGTAGGTGCCGAGACAGGGGGCGGTGAAAAACTGTTTTTT CASSVGAETGGGEKLFF
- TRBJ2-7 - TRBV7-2 TGTGCCAGCGCTCTTCACCACTACGGGGCCTACGAGCAGTACTTC CASALHHYGAYEQYF
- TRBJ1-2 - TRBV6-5 TGTGCCAGCAGTTCGACTCACGGGGGGCAGTTTGGCTACACCTTC CASSSTHGGQFGYTF
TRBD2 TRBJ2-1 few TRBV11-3 TGTGCCAGCAGCTTAGGCGGGGGGGTTCCCTACAATGAGCAGTTCTTC CASSLGGGVPYNEQFF
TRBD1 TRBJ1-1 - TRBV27 TGTGCCAGCACCGGGACAGGGGAGATGAACACTGAAGCTTTCTTT CASTGTGEMNTEAFF
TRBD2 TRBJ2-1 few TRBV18 TGTGCCAGCTCACCACCGATGCGGGGGGGCAATGAGCAGTTCTTC CASSPPMRGGNEQFF
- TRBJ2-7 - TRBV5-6 TGTGCCAGCAGCTTGGGGGGACAACCCTACGAGCAGTACTTC CASSLGGQPYEQYF
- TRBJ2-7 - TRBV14 TGTGCCAGCAGCCAAGATGTGATGTCGGGGTACGAGCAGTACTTC CASSQDVMSGYEQYF
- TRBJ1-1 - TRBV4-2 TGTGCCAGCAGCCAAGGGACATTGAACACTGAAGCTTTCTTT CASSQGTLNTEAFF
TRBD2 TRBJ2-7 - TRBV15 TGTGCCACCAGCCCCCGGACTAGCGGGAACTACGAGCAGTACTTC CATSPRTSGNYEQYF
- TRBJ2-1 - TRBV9 TGTGCCAGCAGCGTAGACGGTGGCAATGAGCAGTTCTTC CASSVDGGNEQFF
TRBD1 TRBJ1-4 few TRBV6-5 TGTGCCAGCAGACAGGGGGGTAATGAAAAACTGTTTTTT CASRQGGNEKLFF
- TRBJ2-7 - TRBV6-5 TGTGCCAGCATGCGGACTTCTCCTAATTCCTACGAGCAGTACTTC CASMRTSPNSYEQYF
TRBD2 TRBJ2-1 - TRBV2 TGTGCCAGCAGTATAGCGGGAGTGGGCTACAATGAGCAGTTCTTC CASSIAGVGYNEQFF
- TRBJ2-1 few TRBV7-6 TGTGCCAGCAGCTCCTGGACTAACAATGAGCAGTTCTTC CASSSWTNNEQFF
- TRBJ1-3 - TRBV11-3 TGTGCCAGCGAAAACCGGGTCCTCTCTGGAAACACCATATATTTT CASENRVLSGNTIYF
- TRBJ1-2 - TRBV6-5 TGTGCCAGCAGTCAGGGATCCGGGGGCTATGGCTACACCTTC CASSQGSGGYGYTF
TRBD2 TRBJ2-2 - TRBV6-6 TGTGCCAGCAGTTACCGGGGGGACGGCGGGGAGCTGTTTTTT CASSYRGDGGELFF
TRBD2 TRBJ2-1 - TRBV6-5 TGTGCCAGCAGTTCCGCTAGCGGTTTGATCAATGAGCAGTTCTTC CASSSASGLINEQFF
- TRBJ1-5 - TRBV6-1 TGTGCCAGCAGTGAATTAACGGGGCCCCAGCATTTT CASSELTGPQHF
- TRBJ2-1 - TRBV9 TGTGCCAGCAGCTCAGACAGGACCCCCTACAATGAGCAGTTCTTC CASSSDRTPYNEQFF
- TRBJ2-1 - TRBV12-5 TGTGCTAGTGGCCGGATACTAGGTCCATACAATGAGCAGTTCTTC CASGRILGPYNEQFF
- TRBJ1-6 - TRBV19 TGTGCCAGTAGTATAGGACAAAGGCTCTCACCCCTCCACTTT CASSIGQRLSPLHF
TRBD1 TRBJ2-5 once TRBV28 TGTGCCAGTCCGGACAGGCCATTGGGCCTAGAGACCCAGTACTTC CASPDRPLGLETQYF
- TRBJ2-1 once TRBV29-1 TGCAGCGGGCGGTTGATCTCCTACAATGAGCAGTTCTTC CSGRLISYNEQFF
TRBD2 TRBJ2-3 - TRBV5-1 TGCGCCAGCAGCTTGCGAGGTGCGGGAGGGCTCACAGATACGCAGTATTTT CASSLRGAGGLTDTQYF
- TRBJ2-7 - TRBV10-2 TGCGCCACCTCCACAGGACCCCGGACCTACGAGCAGTACTTC CATSTGPRTYEQYF
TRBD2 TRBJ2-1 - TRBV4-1 TGCGCCAGCAGCCAAGCTCCGGGACTACCACAAATGCCGCAGTTCTTC CASSQAPGLPQMPQFF
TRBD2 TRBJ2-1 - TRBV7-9 TGTGCCAGCAGCTTAGCGCTGAGGGCTAGCGGGAAAGGGAATGAGCAGTTCTTC CASSLALRASGKGNEQFF
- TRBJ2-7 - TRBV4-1 TGCGCCAGCAGCCAAGATTTTGCGGTCGGGGGGCGGTCCTACGAGCAGTACTTC CASSQDFAVGGRSYEQYF
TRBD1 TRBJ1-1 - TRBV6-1 TGTGCCAGCACTGGCTGGGACAGGGGGCAAACTGAAGCTTTCTTT CASTGWDRGQTEAFF
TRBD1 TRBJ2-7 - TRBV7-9 TGTTCCAGCAGCTTAGGGGGCGAGGGGGCCGAGCAGTACTTC CSSSLGGEGAEQYF
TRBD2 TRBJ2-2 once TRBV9 TGTGCCAGCAGGGCTAGCGGCACCGGGGAGCTGTTTTTT CASRASGTGELFF
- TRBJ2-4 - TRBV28 TGTGCCAGCAGCGAGTACCAGGGGCTAACCAAAAACATTCAGTACTTC CASSEYQGLTKNIQYF
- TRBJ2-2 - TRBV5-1 TGCGCCAGCAGCTTGGGCCTAGAGAACACCGGGGAGCTGTTTTTT CASSLGLENTGELFF
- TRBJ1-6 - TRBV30 TGTGCCTGGGAACAGAAAACCAATTCACCCCTCCACTTT CAWEQKTNSPLHF
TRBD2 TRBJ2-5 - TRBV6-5 TGTGCCAGCTGGTCCCAATCGGGGGGGCAAGAGACCCAGTACTTC CASWSQSGGQETQYF
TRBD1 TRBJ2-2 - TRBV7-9 TGTGCCAGCAGCTACGACAGGGATTACACCGGGGAGCTGTTTTTT CASSYDRDYTGELFF
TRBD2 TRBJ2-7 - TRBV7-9 TGTGCCAGCAGCTTAGGGGGCGGGAGGGCGATCGAGCAGTACTTC CASSLGGGRAIEQYF
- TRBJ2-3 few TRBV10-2 TGCGCCAGCAGTGATCTGGGCTACAGCACAGATACGCAGTATTTT CASSDLGYSTDTQYF
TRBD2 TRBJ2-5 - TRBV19 TGTGCCAGTAGTACCCCCGGGAGGGGGAAAGAGACCCAGTACTTC CASSTPGRGKETQYF
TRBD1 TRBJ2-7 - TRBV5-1 TGCGCCAGCAGCGTCTCCGGGACAGGGGGCGGTGAGCAGTACTTC CASSVSGTGGGEQYF
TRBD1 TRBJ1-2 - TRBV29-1 TGCAGCGTTGGTTGGGACAGGGCCCATGGCTACACCTTC CSVGWDRAHGYTF
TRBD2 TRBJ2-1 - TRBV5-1 TGCGCCAGCAGCGAAGGACTAGCGGGAAACAATGAGCAGTTCTTC CASSEGLAGNNEQFF
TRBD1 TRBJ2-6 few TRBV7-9 TGTGCCAGCAGTCGGGACAGCTTCTCTGGGGCCAACGTCCTGACTTTC CASSRDSFSGANVLTF
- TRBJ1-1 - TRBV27 TGTGCCAGCAGTTTAAATTCTAACACTGAAGCTTTCTTT CASSLNSNTEAFF
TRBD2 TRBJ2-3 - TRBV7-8 TGTGCCAGCAGCTACGGGACTACGATGCTCAAAACAGATACGCAGTATTTT CASSYGTTMLKTDTQYF
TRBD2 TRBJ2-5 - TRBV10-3 TGTGCCATCAGTGGACTAGCGGGAGGACTCCAAGAGACCCAGTACTTC CAISGLAGGLQETQYF